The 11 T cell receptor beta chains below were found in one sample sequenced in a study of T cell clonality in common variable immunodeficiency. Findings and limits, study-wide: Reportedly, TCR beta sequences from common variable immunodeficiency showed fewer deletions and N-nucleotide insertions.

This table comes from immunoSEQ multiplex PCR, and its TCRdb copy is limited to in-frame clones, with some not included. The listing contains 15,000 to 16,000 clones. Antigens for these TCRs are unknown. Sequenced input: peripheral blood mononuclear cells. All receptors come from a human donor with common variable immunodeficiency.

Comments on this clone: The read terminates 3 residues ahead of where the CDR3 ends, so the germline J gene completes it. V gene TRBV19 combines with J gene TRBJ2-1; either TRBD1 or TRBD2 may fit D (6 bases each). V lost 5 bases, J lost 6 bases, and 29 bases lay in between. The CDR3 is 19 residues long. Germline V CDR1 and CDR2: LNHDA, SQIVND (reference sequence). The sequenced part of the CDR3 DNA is TGTGCCAGTAGTCCCTCGGGCTCACTATTCGGTGGAGGGGGCAATGAG. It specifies CASSPSGSLFGGGGNE. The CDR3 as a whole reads CASSPSGSLFGGGGNEQFF.

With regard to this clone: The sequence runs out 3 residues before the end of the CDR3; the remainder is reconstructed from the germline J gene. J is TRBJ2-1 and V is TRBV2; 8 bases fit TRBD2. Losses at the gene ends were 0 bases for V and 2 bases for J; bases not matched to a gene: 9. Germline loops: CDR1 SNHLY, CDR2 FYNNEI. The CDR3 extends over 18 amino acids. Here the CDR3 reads CASSEAWRSSGTYNEQFF. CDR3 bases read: TGTGCCAGCAGTGAAGCGTGGCGGAGTAGCGGGACCTACAATGAG.

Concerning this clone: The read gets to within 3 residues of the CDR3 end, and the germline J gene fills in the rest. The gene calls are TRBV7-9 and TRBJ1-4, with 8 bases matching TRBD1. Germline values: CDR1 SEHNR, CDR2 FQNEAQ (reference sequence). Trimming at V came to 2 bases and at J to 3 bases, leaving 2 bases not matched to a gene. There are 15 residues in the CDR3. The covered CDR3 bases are TGTGCCAGCAGCTTACAGGGGGCGGCTAATGAAAAA. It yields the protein CASSLQGAANEK. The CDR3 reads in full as CASSLQGAANEKLFF.

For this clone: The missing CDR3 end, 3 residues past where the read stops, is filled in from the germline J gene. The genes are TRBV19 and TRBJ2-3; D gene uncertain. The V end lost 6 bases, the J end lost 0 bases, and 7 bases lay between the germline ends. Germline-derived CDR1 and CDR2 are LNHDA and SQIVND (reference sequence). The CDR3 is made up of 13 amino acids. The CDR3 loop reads CASRLASTDTQYF. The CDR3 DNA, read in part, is TGTGCCAGTAGGCTGGCAAGCACAGATACG.

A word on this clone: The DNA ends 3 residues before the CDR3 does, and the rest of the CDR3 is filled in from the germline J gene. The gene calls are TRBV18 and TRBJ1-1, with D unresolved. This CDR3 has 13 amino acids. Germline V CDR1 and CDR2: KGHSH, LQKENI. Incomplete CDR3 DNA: TGTGCCAGCTCCCTGGCGGGTTGGGGAGAA. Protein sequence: CASSLAGWGE. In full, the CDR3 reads CASSLAGWGEAFF.

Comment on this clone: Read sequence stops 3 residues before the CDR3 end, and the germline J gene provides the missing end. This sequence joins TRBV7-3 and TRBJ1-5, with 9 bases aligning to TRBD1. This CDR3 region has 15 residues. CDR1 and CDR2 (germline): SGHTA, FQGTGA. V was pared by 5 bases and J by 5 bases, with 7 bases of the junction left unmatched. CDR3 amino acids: CASSTGQGNYQPQHF. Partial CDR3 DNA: TGTGCCAGCAGCACAGGACAGGGGAACTATCAGCCC.

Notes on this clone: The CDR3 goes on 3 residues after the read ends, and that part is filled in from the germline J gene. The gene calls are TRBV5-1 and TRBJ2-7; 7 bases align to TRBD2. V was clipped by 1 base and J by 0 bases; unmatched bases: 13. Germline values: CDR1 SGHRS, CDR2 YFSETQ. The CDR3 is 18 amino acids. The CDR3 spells CASSLSNIGRGYSYEQYF. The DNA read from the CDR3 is TGCGCCAGCAGCTTGTCTAATATTGGGAGGGGATACTCCTACGAG.

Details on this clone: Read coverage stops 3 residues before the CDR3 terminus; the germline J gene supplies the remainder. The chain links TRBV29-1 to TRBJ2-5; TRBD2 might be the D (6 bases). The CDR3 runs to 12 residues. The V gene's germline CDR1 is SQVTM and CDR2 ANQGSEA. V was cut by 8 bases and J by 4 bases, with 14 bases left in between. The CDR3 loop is CSSRGDRETQYF. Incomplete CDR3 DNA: TGCAGCTCCCGCGGGGATCGAGAGACC.

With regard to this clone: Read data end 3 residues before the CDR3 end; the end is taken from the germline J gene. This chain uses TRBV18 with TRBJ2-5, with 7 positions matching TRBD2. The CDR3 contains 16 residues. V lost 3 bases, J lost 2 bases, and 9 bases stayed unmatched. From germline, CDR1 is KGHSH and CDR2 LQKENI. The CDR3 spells CASSPPRLAAQETQYF. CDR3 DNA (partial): TGTGCCAGCTCACCCCCGCGGCTAGCGGCTCAAGAGACC.

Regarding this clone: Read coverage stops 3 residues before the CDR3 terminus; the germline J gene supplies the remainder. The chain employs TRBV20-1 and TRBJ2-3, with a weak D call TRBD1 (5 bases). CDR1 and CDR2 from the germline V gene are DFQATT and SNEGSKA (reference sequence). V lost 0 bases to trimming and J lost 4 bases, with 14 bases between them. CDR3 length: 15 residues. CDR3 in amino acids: CSAREQARNPDTQYF. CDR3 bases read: TGCAGTGCTAGAGAACAGGCCCGCAATCCAGATACG.

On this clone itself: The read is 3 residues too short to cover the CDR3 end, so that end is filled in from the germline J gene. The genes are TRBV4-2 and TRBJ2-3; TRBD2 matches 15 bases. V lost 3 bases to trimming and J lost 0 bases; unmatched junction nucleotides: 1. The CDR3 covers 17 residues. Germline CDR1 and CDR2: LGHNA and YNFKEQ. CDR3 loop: CASSQGTSGRSTDTQYF. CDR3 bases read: TGTGCCAGCAGCCAGGGGACTAGCGGGAGGAGCACAGATACG.